The 6 T cell receptor beta chains listed next were all sequenced from one sample in a study of regulatory T cells in long-lasting Graves disease. Time point defined: newly diagnosed GD, antithyroid drugs for less than 3 months. Preparation of the TCR library used RNA extracted from PBMCs. Both iRepertoire HTBI primers and Arm-PCR of CDR3 regions were used to build the TCR beta libraries. TCRdb called the multiplex PCR reads again in MiXCR, with one record for every CDR3 protein. The profile shows about 530,000 distinct CDR3 sequences, 16% of them singletons. In addition, the sample was reused for a study of T cells in Graves' hyperthyroidism and ophthalmopathy.

Specimen: peripheral blood mononuclear cells (PBMCs), collected at new diagnosis, from a patient treated with antithyroid drugs. Receptors were obtained from a woman aged 40-65 years with Graves disease.

This clonotype was counted ten times or more. This rearrangement joins TRBV28 to TRBJ1-5; the match to TRBD1 covers 9 bases. Germline-derived CDR1 and CDR2 are MDHEN and SYDVKM. V was pared by 4 bases and J by 6 bases, with 7 bases of the junction left unmatched. There are 15 residues in the CDR3. The CDR3 is CASSSRDRAFQPQHF. The CDR3 coding sequence is TGTGCCAGCAGTTCCCGGGACAGGGCGTTTCAGCCCCAGCATTTT.

This clonotype was picked up many times. V and J are TRBV7-2 and TRBJ1-1, with D unclear. The CDR3 is made up of 14 amino acids. From germline, CDR1 is SGHTA and CDR2 FQGNSA. V lost 7 bases and J lost 2, with 14 bases in between. The CDR3 DNA follows: TGTGCCAGCAAATCGGTGGGGTACAACACTGAAGCTTTCTTT. It translates to CASKSVGYNTEAFF.

This clonotype was observed a handful of times. The genes are TRBV4-1 and TRBJ2-2; maybe TRBD1 (5 bases). V was pared by 0 bases and J by 8 bases, with 25 bases between. The germline gives CDR1 MGHRA, CDR2 YSYEKL. This CDR3 comprises 19 residues. CDR3 sequence: CASSQEAQGIHTVSGELFF. Written as DNA, the CDR3 is TGCGCCAGCAGCCAAGAAGCGCAGGGAATCCACACCGTTTCAGGGGAGCTGTTTTTT.

This clonotype was seen more than once but under ten times. The rearrangement joins TRBV9 to TRBJ2-4; TRBD1 might be the D (6 bases). This CDR3 is 16 amino acids long. Per germline, CDR1 SGDLS and CDR2 YYNGEE. V lost 4 bases, J lost 0 bases, and 14 bases lay in between. The CDR3 loop is CASSSGQSLAKNIQYF. CDR3 DNA: TGTGCCAGCAGCTCCGGACAGAGTCTAGCCAAAAACATTCAGTACTTC. The full variable domain, with the rest looked up from reference TRBV9 and TRBJ2-4, is DSGVTQTPKHLITATGQRVTLRCSPRSGDLSVYWYQQSLDQGLQFLIQYYNGEERAKGNILERFSAQQFPDLHSELNLSSLELGDSALYFCASSSGQSLAKNIQYFGAGTRLSVL.

This chain links TRBV19 with TRBJ1-5; the D is unclear. Trimming took off 10 bases at V and 6 bases at J, with 16 bases between the two ends. This CDR3 region has 13 residues. Germline values: CDR1 LNHDA, CDR2 SQIVND (reference sequence). The CDR3 spells CAISPSPGQPQHF. Here the CDR3 DNA reads TGTGCCATCTCCCCCAGTCCGGGTCAGCCCCAGCATTTT.

This clonotype came up a few times. Its ends do not fully match the called genes, so a read error is possible. The V and J genes are TRBV4-1 and TRBJ1-4, with TRBD1 matching over 7 bases. Germline V gene lookup returns CDR1 MGHRA and CDR2 YSYEKL. This CDR3 spans 14 amino acids. CDR3: CAGSLPGTDEKLFF. DNA of the CDR3: TGCGCCGGCAGCCTTCCCGGGACAGATGAAAAACTGTTTTTT.